These T cell receptor beta chains were read from a single sample in a study of T cell responses to AZD1222 COVID-19 vaccine. Assay: immunoSEQ multiplex PCR; the TCRdb copy retains only in-frame clones and omits some. Of 150,000 or so clones in the sample, 86% are singletons; the top ten hold roughly 5%. The material was peripheral blood, obtained on day 0 of MenACWY control vaccination. These receptors all stem from an adult in good health. The CDR3 runs from the conserved cysteine through the conserved F or W. Fields, in order: clone size, J gene, V gene, D gene, CDR3 DNA, CDR3 protein. The D gene is left open where the match is weak. Some rows have no size entry. The others give once, few or many, or a class for an expanded clone.

clone size: .
J gene: TRBJ2-3
V gene: TRBV2
D gene: .
CDR3 DNA: TGTGCCAGCAGAAACGCGCAGGGGGGGGCAGATACGCAGTATTTT
CDR3 protein: CASRNAQGGADTQYF

clone size: .
J gene: TRBJ2-5
V gene: TRBV11-2
D gene: TRBD2
CDR3 DNA: TGTGCCAGCAGCTTTAGCGGGAGGGCCGGAGAGACCCAGTACTTC
CDR3 protein: CASSFSGRAGETQYF

clone size: .
J gene: TRBJ2-2
V gene: TRBV24-1
D gene: .
CDR3 DNA: TGTGCCACCAGTGATCTTGGACGGACCGGGGAGCTGTTTTTT
CDR3 protein: CATSDLGRTGELFF

clone size: .
J gene: TRBJ1-1
V gene: TRBV4-1
D gene: TRBD1
CDR3 DNA: TGCGCCAGCACTCACTTAGGGGGCCGGTCGACTGAAGCTTTCTTT
CDR3 protein: CASTHLGGRSTEAFF

clone size: .
J gene: TRBJ2-1
V gene: TRBV28
D gene: TRBD2
CDR3 DNA: TGTGCCAGCAGTTTATTTTTGGCTAGCGGGAAATCCTACAATGAGCAGTTCTTC
CDR3 protein: CASSLFLASGKSYNEQFF

clone size: .
J gene: TRBJ2-7
V gene: TRBV18
D gene: .
CDR3 DNA: TGTGCCAGCTCACCACCTATAGCGAGTACATCCTACGAGCAGTACTTC
CDR3 protein: CASSPPIASTSYEQYF

clone size: .
J gene: TRBJ2-7
V gene: TRBV5-1
D gene: TRBD1
CDR3 DNA: TGCGCCAGCAGCTTGGAGGGACAGGGGACCAACGAGCAGTACTTC
CDR3 protein: CASSLEGQGTNEQYF

clone size: once
J gene: TRBJ2-6
V gene: TRBV7-2
D gene: .
CDR3 DNA: TGTGCCAGCAGCTTAGTCCAAACTACAGGTACTGGGGCCAACGTCCTGACTTTC
CDR3 protein: CASSLVQTTGTGANVLTF

clone size: .
J gene: TRBJ1-2
V gene: TRBV7-6
D gene: .
CDR3 DNA: TGTGCCAGCAGTCCAGGGACGGCCTATGGCTACACCTTC
CDR3 protein: CASSPGTAYGYTF

clone size: .
J gene: TRBJ2-1
V gene: TRBV27
D gene: .
CDR3 DNA: TGTGCCAGCAGTTCGATAACCGGGACGGAGCAGTTCTTC
CDR3 protein: CASSSITGTEQFF

clone size: .
J gene: TRBJ2-3
V gene: TRBV7-9
D gene: TRBD2
CDR3 DNA: TGTGCCAGCAGCCTCCCCAGCGGGAGGGATAGCACAGATACGCAGTATTTT
CDR3 protein: CASSLPSGRDSTDTQYF

clone size: .
J gene: TRBJ1-1
V gene: TRBV6-1
D gene: .
CDR3 DNA: TGTGCCAGCAGTGAAGGGCCAGGGTTCACTGAAGCTTTCTTT
CDR3 protein: CASSEGPGFTEAFF

clone size: .
J gene: TRBJ2-7
V gene: TRBV5-1
D gene: TRBD1
CDR3 DNA: TGCGCCAGCAGCTATGGGACAGGGGGCTCTTTCCGCCACGAGCAGTACTTC
CDR3 protein: CASSYGTGGSFRHEQYF

clone size: .
J gene: TRBJ1-1
V gene: TRBV5-5
D gene: TRBD1
CDR3 DNA: TGTGCCAGCAGCAAATCGACAGGGACCATTGGGACTGAAGCTTTCTTT
CDR3 protein: CASSKSTGTIGTEAFF

clone size: .
J gene: TRBJ2-5
V gene: TRBV5-1
D gene: TRBD2
CDR3 DNA: TGCGCCAGTCAACTAGCGGGGGTGGAGACCCAGTACTTC
CDR3 protein: CASQLAGVETQYF

clone size: .
J gene: TRBJ1-4
V gene: TRBV7-6
D gene: .
CDR3 DNA: TGTGCCAGCAGCTCGGCCCAAGTTCAAAATGAAAAACTGTTTTTT
CDR3 protein: CASSSAQVQNEKLFF

clone size: .
J gene: TRBJ2-7
V gene: TRBV6-5
D gene: .
CDR3 DNA: TGTGCCAGCAGTCAGGGACTGGGCGACTCCTACGAGCAGTACTTC
CDR3 protein: CASSQGLGDSYEQYF

clone size: .
J gene: TRBJ2-3
V gene: TRBV15
D gene: .
CDR3 DNA: TGTGCCACCAGCAGAGCGTTAATAGCGAGCACAGATACGCAGTATTTT
CDR3 protein: CATSRALIASTDTQYF

clone size: .
J gene: TRBJ2-5
V gene: TRBV27
D gene: .
CDR3 DNA: TGTGCCAGCAGTTTAAGGAACCCTCAGGAGACCCAGTACTTC
CDR3 protein: CASSLRNPQETQYF

clone size: .
J gene: TRBJ2-7
V gene: TRBV7-2
D gene: TRBD2
CDR3 DNA: TGTGCCAGCAGCTACGGACTAGCGGGAGGTTTCGGCAGCTTC
CDR3 protein: CASSYGLAGGFGSF

clone size: .
J gene: TRBJ1-1
V gene: TRBV18
D gene: TRBD1
CDR3 DNA: TGTGCCAGCTCACCAAGGGACAGCAGCCTGAACACTGAAGCTTTCTTT
CDR3 protein: CASSPRDSSLNTEAFF

clone size: .
J gene: TRBJ1-2
V gene: TRBV10-3
D gene: TRBD1
CDR3 DNA: TGTGCCATCATGGAGGGGACAGGGGCCTCCCAATTTCATGGCTACACCTTC
CDR3 protein: CAIMEGTGASQFHGYTF

clone size: once
J gene: TRBJ2-3
V gene: TRBV6-5
D gene: .
CDR3 DNA: TGTGCCAGCAGTTCACGGGCTCGGGTGGATACGCAGTATTTT
CDR3 protein: CASSSRARVDTQYF

clone size: .
J gene: TRBJ2-5
V gene: TRBV2
D gene: .
CDR3 DNA: TGTGCCAGCACCCCCCTTACGGCTACGGAGACCCAGTACTTC
CDR3 protein: CASTPLTATETQYF

clone size: .
J gene: TRBJ2-5
V gene: TRBV7-2
D gene: .
CDR3 DNA: TGTGCCAGCAGCTTAGCGGTACAAGAGACCCAGTACTTC
CDR3 protein: CASSLAVQETQYF

clone size: .
J gene: TRBJ2-2
V gene: TRBV24-1
D gene: TRBD2
CDR3 DNA: TGTGCCACCGCCGAATTCTCCGGGGGGAGGGCCCCCGGGGAGCTGTTTTTT
CDR3 protein: CATAEFSGGRAPGELFF

clone size: .
J gene: TRBJ2-7
V gene: TRBV7-2
D gene: .
CDR3 DNA: TGTGCCAGCAGCATTGCGGGCGGCTCCTACGAGCAGTACTTC
CDR3 protein: CASSIAGGSYEQYF

clone size: .
J gene: TRBJ2-1
V gene: TRBV28
D gene: .
CDR3 DNA: TGTGCCAGCAGCACAGGGGACTTCCCCTTACCCGACGTCTGCGAGCAGTTCTTC
CDR3 protein: CASSTGDFPLPDVCEQFF

clone size: .
J gene: TRBJ2-3
V gene: TRBV6-5
D gene: TRBD2
CDR3 DNA: TGTGCCAGCATTTGGACTAGCGGGAGTCCTACGCAGTATTTT
CDR3 protein: CASIWTSGSPTQYF

clone size: .
J gene: TRBJ1-2
V gene: TRBV15
D gene: .
CDR3 DNA: TGTGCCACCAGCACCCATGGGGAAGGCTACACCTTC
CDR3 protein: CATSTHGEGYTF

clone size: .
J gene: TRBJ1-1
V gene: TRBV7-2
D gene: .
CDR3 DNA: TGTGCCAGCAGCCCGGGGTCGAACACTGAAGCTTTCTTT
CDR3 protein: CASSPGSNTEAFF

clone size: once
J gene: TRBJ1-1
V gene: TRBV19
D gene: .
CDR3 DNA: TGTGCCAGTAGTATCTTGTTTGAAGCTTTCTTT
CDR3 protein: CASSILFEAFF

clone size: .
J gene: TRBJ1-2
V gene: TRBV9
D gene: .
CDR3 DNA: TGTGCCAGCAGCGTTGAGGTCAACTATGGCTACACCTTC
CDR3 protein: CASSVEVNYGYTF

clone size: few
J gene: TRBJ1-2
V gene: TRBV5-1
D gene: .
CDR3 DNA: TGCGCCAGCAGCCCTCCGATCCGGGCAGGGGCGATGAGGAGCTACACCTTC
CDR3 protein: CASSPPIRAGAMRSYTF

clone size: .
J gene: TRBJ2-1
V gene: TRBV10-3
D gene: .
CDR3 DNA: TGTGCCATCAAAGGGACGTCTAGCTCCTACAATGAGCAGTTCTTC
CDR3 protein: CAIKGTSSSYNEQFF

clone size: .
J gene: TRBJ2-4
V gene: TRBV5-1
D gene: TRBD1
CDR3 DNA: TGCGCCAGCAGCTTGGGTGGGACAGACTTTGCCAAAAACATTCAGTACTTC
CDR3 protein: CASSLGGTDFAKNIQYF

clone size: .
J gene: TRBJ2-2
V gene: TRBV28
D gene: TRBD1
CDR3 DNA: TGTGCCAGCAGTTTGTGGGACAGTGGCACCGGGGAGCTGTTTTTT
CDR3 protein: CASSLWDSGTGELFF

clone size: .
J gene: TRBJ1-4
V gene: TRBV6-5
D gene: .
CDR3 DNA: TGTGCCAGCAGCACCCGAGTTGCAACTAATGAAAAACTGTTTTTT
CDR3 protein: CASSTRVATNEKLFF

clone size: .
J gene: TRBJ2-7
V gene: TRBV3-1/TRBV3-2
D gene: TRBD1
CDR3 DNA: TGTGCCAGCAGCCAAGACGAATCATCCGGGACAGATTACGAGCAGTACTTC
CDR3 protein: CASSQDESSGTDYEQYF

clone size: .
J gene: TRBJ2-5
V gene: TRBV7-2
D gene: TRBD1
CDR3 DNA: TGTGCCAGCAGCTTTTGGGTGGACAGGAGAACTCAAGAGACCCAGTACTTC
CDR3 protein: CASSFWVDRRTQETQYF

clone size: .
J gene: TRBJ1-1
V gene: TRBV6-5
D gene: TRBD1
CDR3 DNA: TGTGCCAGCAGTTACTCGGGACAGGGAAACACTGAAGCTTTCTTT
CDR3 protein: CASSYSGQGNTEAFF

clone size: few
J gene: TRBJ2-3
V gene: TRBV24-1
D gene: .
CDR3 DNA: TGTGCCACCAGCCCCCCCGGGAATAGAGGAACGCAGTATTTT
CDR3 protein: CATSPPGNRGTQYF

clone size: .
J gene: TRBJ2-1
V gene: TRBV12-1
D gene: .
CDR3 DNA: TGTGCCAGCAGCTTTGGTTTAAGGGGGTCCCACAATGAGCAGTTCTTC
CDR3 protein: CASSFGLRGSHNEQFF

clone size: .
J gene: TRBJ1-1
V gene: TRBV6-2/TRBV6-3
D gene: .
CDR3 DNA: TGTGCCAGCAGTTACGGGGGAAACACTGAAGCTTTCTTT
CDR3 protein: CASSYGGNTEAFF

clone size: .
J gene: TRBJ1-5
V gene: TRBV19
D gene: .
CDR3 DNA: TGTGCCAGTAGTAGGCAGCTACTTAGCAATCAGCCCCAGCATTTT
CDR3 protein: CASSRQLLSNQPQHF

clone size: .
J gene: TRBJ1-2
V gene: TRBV28
D gene: .
CDR3 DNA: TGTGCCAGCACTACCGGACAGCGCCGCTATGGCTACACCTTC
CDR3 protein: CASTTGQRRYGYTF

clone size: .
J gene: TRBJ1-5
V gene: TRBV18
D gene: .
CDR3 DNA: TGTGCCAGCTCAGGCAGGGATGGGCAGCCCCAGCATTTT
CDR3 protein: CASSGRDGQPQHF

clone size: .
J gene: TRBJ2-1
V gene: TRBV7-9
D gene: TRBD2
CDR3 DNA: TGTGCCAGCAGCTTGGACGGCGGGGGTTACAATGAGCAGTTCTTC
CDR3 protein: CASSLDGGGYNEQFF

clone size: once
J gene: TRBJ1-1
V gene: TRBV11-3
D gene: .
CDR3 DNA: TGTGCCAGCAGCTTACACAGCAACACTGAAGCTTTCTTT
CDR3 protein: CASSLHSNTEAFF

clone size: few
J gene: TRBJ2-7
V gene: TRBV7-2
D gene: .
CDR3 DNA: TGTGCCAGCAGAGACTCTAGCGACCCGTCGGGCGAGCAGTACTTC
CDR3 protein: CASRDSSDPSGEQYF

clone size: .
J gene: TRBJ2-5
V gene: TRBV7-9
D gene: .
CDR3 DNA: TGTGCCAGCAGCCTAGGGGGGGGCGGCCTAGGGACCCAGTACTTC
CDR3 protein: CASSLGGGGLGTQYF

clone size: .
J gene: TRBJ1-1
V gene: TRBV3-1/TRBV3-2
D gene: .
CDR3 DNA: TGTGCCAGCAGCCTCTCCAACACTGAAGCTTTCTTT
CDR3 protein: CASSLSNTEAFF

clone size: .
J gene: TRBJ2-7
V gene: TRBV5-4
D gene: .
CDR3 DNA: TGTGCCAGCTCGGGCGGACCCAACGCCTACGAGCAGTACTTC
CDR3 protein: CASSGGPNAYEQYF

clone size: .
J gene: TRBJ2-5
V gene: TRBV2
D gene: .
CDR3 DNA: TGTGCCAGCAGTGAAGCAGGATTCCAAGAGACCCAGTACTTC
CDR3 protein: CASSEAGFQETQYF

clone size: once
J gene: TRBJ1-5
V gene: TRBV6-5
D gene: .
CDR3 DNA: TGTGCCAGCAGGTTGACAGCTGATAGCAATCAGCCCCAGCATTTT
CDR3 protein: CASRLTADSNQPQHF